This is a list of T cell receptor beta chains from one sample in a study of cytomegalovirus exposure and HLA in healthy donors. Produced via immunoSEQ multiplex PCR; TCRdb's table is partial and in-frame only. The sample contains 150,000 to 200,000 clones, 86% of which appear only once. The sequenced sample consisted of PBMCs. The receptors were sampled from a woman aged 18-29 years in good health and CMV-seronegative. Each CDR3 is given with its conserved first and last residue. The D gene is left open where the match is weak. Clone size is not always given. Where it is, it says once, few, many or a class for expanded clones.

d_call j_call clone_size v_call cdr3_nt cdr3_aa
NA TRBJ1-1 NA TRBV14 TGTGCCAGCAGCCTCCAAAGCAGGACTGAAGCTTTCTTT CASSLQSRTEAFF
NA TRBJ2-1 NA TRBV5-4 TGTGCCAGCAGCCCGGACGCAGTGCGGGGCAATGAGCAGTTCTTC CASSPDAVRGNEQFF
TRBD1 TRBJ2-6 NA TRBV13 TGTGCCAGCAGCTTCGGGACAGGGGGTTCTGGGGCCAACGTCCTGACTTTC CASSFGTGGSGANVLTF
NA TRBJ2-5 NA TRBV15 TGTGCCACCATTAAAGACCGGGATCAAGAGACCCAGTACTTC CATIKDRDQETQYF
TRBD2 TRBJ2-3 NA TRBV11-1 TGTGCCAGCAGCCCAACAAAGGGACTAGCGGGACACACAGATACGCAGTATTTT CASSPTKGLAGHTDTQYF
NA TRBJ2-7 once TRBV7-6 TGTGCCAGCAGCGCTCCGGGACAACACTCCTACGAGCAGTACTTC CASSAPGQHSYEQYF
TRBD1 TRBJ1-2 NA TRBV6-5 TGTGCCAGCAGTTGGGGACAGCGCCACTATGGCTACACCTTC CASSWGQRHYGYTF
NA TRBJ1-2 NA TRBV10-2 TGCGCCAGCATAGACACCCAGGCCTATGGCTACACCTTC CASIDTQAYGYTF
TRBD1 TRBJ2-7 NA TRBV5-4 TGTGCCAGCAGCTCTACTACAGGGGGACAACCCTCCTACGAGCAGTACTTC CASSSTTGGQPSYEQYF
NA TRBJ1-5 once TRBV4-2 TGTGCCAGCAGCCAAGACGATACAGGTCAGCCCCAGCATTTT CASSQDDTGQPQHF
NA TRBJ1-1 NA TRBV6-5 TGTGCCAGCAGGCCTACGACAGCGAACACTGAAGCTTTCTTT CASRPTTANTEAFF
NA TRBJ2-2 NA TRBV7-8 TGTGCCAGCAGCTTAGTCGGGGGGAACACCGGGGAGCTGTTTTTT CASSLVGGNTGELFF
TRBD2 TRBJ2-3 NA TRBV11-2 TGTGCCAGCAGCGGACGGGGGGGCGGGACAACAGATACGCAGTATTTT CASSGRGGGTTDTQYF
TRBD1 TRBJ1-5 NA TRBV19 TGTGCCAGTCGAAAACTGACAGGGGATCAGCCCCAGCATTTT CASRKLTGDQPQHF
NA TRBJ2-5 NA TRBV6-5 TGTGCCAGCAGTACAGGGAGATACCAAGAGACCCAGTACTTC CASSTGRYQETQYF
NA TRBJ2-7 few TRBV7-8 TGTGCCAGCAGCTCCGACAGGCCCGCCTACGAGCAGTACTTC CASSSDRPAYEQYF
NA TRBJ1-1 NA TRBV27 TGTGCCAGCAGCCCCGCGGGAGCGAACACTGAAGCTTTCTTT CASSPAGANTEAFF
TRBD2 TRBJ2-1 NA TRBV4-2 TGTGCCAGCAGCCCACGCGGGGGGGGGCTCACAGGCGGTGAGCAGTTCTTC CASSPRGGGLTGGEQFF